These 11 T cell receptor beta chains were sequenced from one sample in a study of T-cell reconstitution after alpha-beta-depleted transplantation in children. Preparation of the TCRbeta library involved a method that used unique molecular identifiers. Via MiXCR, TCRdb re-called the PCR reads, giving one row per CDR3 protein. The repertoire consists of fewer than 550,000 distinct CDR3 sequences, with 9.5% to 12% occurring once and the leading ten covering approximately 14%. Here the sequenced sample was PBMCs, mostly from graft donor cells, taken 180 days after TCRalphabeta/CD19-depleted stem cell transplant. The receptors here all came from a female patient younger than 10 who had a stem cell transplant for aplastic anemia, so the T cells may come from the graft donor.

The chain links TRBV6-1 to TRBJ2-7, with 10 bases matching TRBD2. This CDR3 contains 15 residues. The J segment lost 2 bases and the V segment lost 4 bases, leaving 5 bases of the junction unmatched. Germline-derived CDR1 and CDR2 are MNHNS and SASEGT. The CDR3 sequence: CASSVPLAGTYEQYF. The CDR3 nucleotides are TGTGCCAGCAGTGTACCACTAGCGGGGACCTACGAGCAGTACTTC.

V is TRBV29-1 and J is TRBJ2-1; D is possibly TRBD1 (5 bases). This CDR3 has 14 residues. V was cut by 1 base and J by 4 bases, with 11 bases left in between. Germline CDR1 reads SQVTM; CDR2 reads ANQGSEA. The DNA of the CDR3 is TGCAGCGTTGAAGGGTTGGGGCCGTACAATGAGCAGTTCTTC. Protein product: CSVEGLGPYNEQFF.

This clonotype was found a few times. The chain has TRBV5-6 and TRBJ2-3, with D possibly matching TRBD2 (7 bases). Germline V lookup: CDR1 SGHDT, CDR2 YYEEEE. V shed 5 bases and J shed 5 bases, with 27 bases lying between them. The CDR3 covers 18 residues. The DNA of the CDR3 is TGTGCCAGCAGTCGGACGGAGCGGCGGGAGAGGGGGAGAGATACGCAGTATTTT. Translation: CASSRTERRERGRDTQYF.

This clonotype was detected only a few times. The genes are TRBV5-1 and TRBJ1-5; the D gene is possibly TRBD1 (6 bases). Germline V gene data show CDR1 as SGHRS and CDR2 as YFSETQ. CDR3 length: 14 amino acids. The V gene lost 4 bases and the J gene lost 1 base, with 9 bases spanning the gap. DNA for the CDR3: TGCGCCAGCAGCCCCGGGACAAGCAATCAGCCCCAGCATTTT. As protein: CASSPGTSNQPQHF.

The genes are TRBV29-1 and TRBJ2-1; TRBD1 might be the D (6 bases). Germline CDR1 SQVTM, CDR2 ANQGSEA. The CDR3 spans 14 residues. The V gene lost 0 bases and the J gene lost 4 bases, with 10 bases spanning the gap. The CDR3: CSVEDVDRYNEQFF. CDR3 in DNA: TGCAGCGTTGAAGACGTAGACAGGTACAATGAGCAGTTCTTC.

There are a few counts of this clonotype. The chain joins TRBV24-1 to TRBJ2-3; D ambiguous. This CDR3 has 15 amino acids. Trimming removed 5 bases at V and 4 bases at J, with 15 bases between. Looked up from germline, CDR1 is KGHDR and CDR2 is SFDVKD. This chain's CDR3 is CATSGGLHVADTQYF. CDR3 nucleotides: TGTGCCACCAGTGGAGGTCTCCATGTGGCAGATACGCAGTATTTT.

Ten or more counts support this clonotype. CDR3 bases: TGTGCCAGCAGTTTATGGGCTAGCGGTACCTACGAGCAGTACTTC. This codes for CASSLWASGTYEQYF. V and J are TRBV28 and TRBJ2-7; 7 bases map to TRBD2. The germline gives CDR1 MDHEN, CDR2 SYDVKM. J was trimmed by 2 bases and V by 0 bases; bases with no gene match: 4. The CDR3 consists of 15 residues.

The rearrangement links TRBV5-5 to TRBJ1-4; no firm D call. The length of the CDR3 is 15 residues. With 2 bases removed from V and 0 bases from J, the gap between germline ends came to 8 bases. CDR1 and CDR2 (germline): SGHKS, YYEKEE (reference sequence). The CDR3 DNA follows: TGTGCCAGCAGCTTAGACCTTGCAACTAATGAAAAACTGTTTTTT. This sequence encodes CASSLDLATNEKLFF.

As for this clonotype: Likely a read error: the CDR3 ends without its conserved phenylalanine or tryptophan. The CDR3 reads CSFSEGREMDEQFI. For the CDR3, the DNA is TGCAGCTTCTCTGAGGGGCGGGAGATGGATGAGCAGTTCATC. The chain links TRBV29-1 to TRBJ2-1; TRBD2 matches 7 bases. The length of the CDR3 is 14 residues. Germline loops: CDR1 SQVTM, CDR2 ANQGSEA. Unmatched junction bases numbered 15, after V lost 8 bases and J lost 8 bases.

The sample holds a few counts of this clonotype. This chain links TRBV28 with TRBJ1-5; D gene unclear. Germline V lookup: CDR1 MDHEN, CDR2 SYDVKM. CDR3 length: 16 amino acids. V lost 1 base and J 1 base, leaving 11 bases between the germline ends. The CDR3 DNA follows: TGTGCCAGCAGTTTATCAAGCGTTGCCAGCAATCAGCCCCAGCATTTT. It is translated as CASSLSSVASNQPQHF.

The CDR3 bases are TGCGCCAGCAGCTTGGGGGAGAGGGGCAGCTACACCTTC. It encodes CASSLGERGSYTF. This chain uses TRBV5-1 with TRBJ1-2; tentatively, D is TRBD1 (5 bases). The V gene lost 0 bases and the J gene lost 9 bases, with 12 bases spanning the gap. CDR1 SGHRS and CDR2 YFSETQ come from the germline V gene. This CDR3 is 13 amino acids long.